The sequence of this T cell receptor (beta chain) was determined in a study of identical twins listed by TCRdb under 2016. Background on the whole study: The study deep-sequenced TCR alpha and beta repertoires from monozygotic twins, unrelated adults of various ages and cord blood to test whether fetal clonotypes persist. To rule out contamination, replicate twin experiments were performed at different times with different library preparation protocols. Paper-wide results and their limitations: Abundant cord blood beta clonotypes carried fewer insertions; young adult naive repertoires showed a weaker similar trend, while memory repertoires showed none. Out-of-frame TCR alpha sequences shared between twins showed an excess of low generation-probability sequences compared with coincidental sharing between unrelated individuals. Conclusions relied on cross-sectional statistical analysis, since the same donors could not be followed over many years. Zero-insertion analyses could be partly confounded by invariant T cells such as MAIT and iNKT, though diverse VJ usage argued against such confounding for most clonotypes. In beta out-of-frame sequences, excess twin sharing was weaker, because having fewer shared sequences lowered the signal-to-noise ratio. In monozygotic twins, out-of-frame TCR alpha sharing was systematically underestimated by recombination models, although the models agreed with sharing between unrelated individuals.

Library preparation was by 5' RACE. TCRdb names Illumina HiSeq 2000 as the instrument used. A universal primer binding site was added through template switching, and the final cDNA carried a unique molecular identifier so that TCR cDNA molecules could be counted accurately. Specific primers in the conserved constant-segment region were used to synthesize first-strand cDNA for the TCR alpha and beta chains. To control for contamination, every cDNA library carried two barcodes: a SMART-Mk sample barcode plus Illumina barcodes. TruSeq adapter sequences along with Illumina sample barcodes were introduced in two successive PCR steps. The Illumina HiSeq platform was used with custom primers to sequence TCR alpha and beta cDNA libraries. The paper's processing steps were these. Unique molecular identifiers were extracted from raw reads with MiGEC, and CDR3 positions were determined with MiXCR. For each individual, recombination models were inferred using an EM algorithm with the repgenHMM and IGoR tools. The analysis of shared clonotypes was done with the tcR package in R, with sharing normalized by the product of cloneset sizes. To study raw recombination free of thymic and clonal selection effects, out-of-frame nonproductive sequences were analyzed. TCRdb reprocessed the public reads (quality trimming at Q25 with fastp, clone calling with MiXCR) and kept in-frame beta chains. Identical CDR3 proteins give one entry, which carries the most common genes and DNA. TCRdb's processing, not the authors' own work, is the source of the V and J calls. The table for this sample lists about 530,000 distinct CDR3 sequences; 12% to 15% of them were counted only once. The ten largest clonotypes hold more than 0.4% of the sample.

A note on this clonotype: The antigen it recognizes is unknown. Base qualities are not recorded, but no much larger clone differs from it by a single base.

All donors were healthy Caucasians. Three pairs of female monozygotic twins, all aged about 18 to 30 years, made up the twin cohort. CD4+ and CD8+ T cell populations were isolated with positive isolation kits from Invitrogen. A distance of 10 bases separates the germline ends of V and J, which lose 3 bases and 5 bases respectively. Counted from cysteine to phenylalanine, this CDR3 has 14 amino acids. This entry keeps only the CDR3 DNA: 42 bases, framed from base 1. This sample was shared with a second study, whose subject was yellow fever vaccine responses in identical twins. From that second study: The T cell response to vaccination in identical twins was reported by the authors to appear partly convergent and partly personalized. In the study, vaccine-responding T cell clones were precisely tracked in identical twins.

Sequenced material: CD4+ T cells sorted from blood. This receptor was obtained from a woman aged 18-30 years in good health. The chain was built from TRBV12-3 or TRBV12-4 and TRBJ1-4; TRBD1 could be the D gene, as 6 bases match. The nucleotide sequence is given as TGTGCCAGCAGTTTGGGTGGGGGCAATGAAAAACTGTTTTTT. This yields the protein CASSLGGGNEKLFF.